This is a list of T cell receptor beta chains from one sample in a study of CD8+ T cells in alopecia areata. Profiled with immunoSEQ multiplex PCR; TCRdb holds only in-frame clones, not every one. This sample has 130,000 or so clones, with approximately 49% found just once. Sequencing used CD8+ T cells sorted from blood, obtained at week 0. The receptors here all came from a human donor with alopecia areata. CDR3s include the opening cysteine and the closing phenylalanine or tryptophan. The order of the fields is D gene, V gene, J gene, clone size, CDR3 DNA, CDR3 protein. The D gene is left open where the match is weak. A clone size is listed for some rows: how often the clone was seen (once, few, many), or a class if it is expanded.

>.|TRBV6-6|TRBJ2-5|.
TGTGCCAGCAGTTATCTCGGGGGGCTCCAAGAGACCCAGTACTTC
CASSYLGGLQETQYF
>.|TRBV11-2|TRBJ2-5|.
TGTGCCAGCAGCTTTCTAGGGGGCCAAGAGACCCAGTACTTC
CASSFLGGQETQYF
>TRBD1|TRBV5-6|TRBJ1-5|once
TGTGCCAGCAGCTGGGGACAGAGCAATCAGCCCCAGCATTTT
CASSWGQSNQPQHF
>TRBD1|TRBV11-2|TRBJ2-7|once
TGTGCCAGCAGCCCGGACAGGGGGCCCTACGAGCAGTACTTC
CASSPDRGPYEQYF
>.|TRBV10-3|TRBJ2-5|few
TGTGCCATCAGTGACCCCCCTCAAGAGACCCAGTACTTC
CAISDPPQETQYF
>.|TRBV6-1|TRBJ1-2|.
TGTGCCAGCAGCAACAGGGACCCTCCTAACTATGGCTACACCTTC
CASSNRDPPNYGYTF
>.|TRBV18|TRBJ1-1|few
TGTGCCAGCTCCCGAAGCCCAAGGGCGGACACTGAAGCTTTCTTT
CASSRSPRADTEAFF
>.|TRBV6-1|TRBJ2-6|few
TGTGCCAGCAGTGGGACAGCAGACTCTGGGGCCAACGTCCTGACTTTC
CASSGTADSGANVLTF
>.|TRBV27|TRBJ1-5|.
TGTGCCAGCAGTCCCACGGGACGCAATCAGCCCCAGCATTTT
CASSPTGRNQPQHF
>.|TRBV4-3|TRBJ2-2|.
TGCGCCAGCAGCCAGAGAGGCGGGGAGCTGTTTTTT
CASSQRGGELFF
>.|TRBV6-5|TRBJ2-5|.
TGTGCCAGCAGCGACCAGGGGAGAGAGACCCAGTACTTC
CASSDQGRETQYF
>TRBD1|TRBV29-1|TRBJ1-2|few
TGCAGCATTCAGGGGGACAACTATGGCTACACCTTC
CSIQGDNYGYTF
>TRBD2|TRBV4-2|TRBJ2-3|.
TGTGCCAGCAGCCAAGAGAGTAGCGGGGGGGAGGCAGATACGCAGTATTTT
CASSQESSGGEADTQYF
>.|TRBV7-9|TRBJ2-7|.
TGTGCCAGCAGCTTAGGCAGGGGGGCGTACGAGCAGTACTTC
CASSLGRGAYEQYF
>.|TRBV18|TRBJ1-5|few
TGTGCCAGCTCACCACGCCAGGGCAATCAGCCCCAGCATTTT
CASSPRQGNQPQHF
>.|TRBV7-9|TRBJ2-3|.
TGTGCCAGCAGCTCCGGAAGCGGAGATACGCAGTATTTT
CASSSGSGDTQYF
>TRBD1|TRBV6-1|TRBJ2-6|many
TGTGCCGGAGACAGGGGGCCCTCTGGGGCCAACGTCCTGACTTTC
CAGDRGPSGANVLTF
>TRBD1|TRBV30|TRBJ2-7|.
TGTGCCTGGGGCATTAACAGGGGCGAGCAGTACTTC
CAWGINRGEQYF
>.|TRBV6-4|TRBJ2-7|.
TGTGCCAGCAGTGACGGGCCTAGCTACGAGCAGTACTTC
CASSDGPSYEQYF
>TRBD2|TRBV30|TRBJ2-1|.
TGTGCCTGGAGAGGCGGGGGGACGTACAATGAGCAGTTCTTC
CAWRGGGTYNEQFF
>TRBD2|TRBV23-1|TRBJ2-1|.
TGCGCCAGCAGTCCGGAAATAGCGGGGGTCTCGTCCTACAATGAGCAGTTCTTC
CASSPEIAGVSSYNEQFF
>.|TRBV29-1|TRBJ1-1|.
TGCAGCGTTGATGTCAACACTGAAGCTTCCTTT
CSVDVNTEASF
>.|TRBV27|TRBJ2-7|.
TGTGCCAGCAGTTTCCTGCAGGGTGACGAGCAGTACTTC
CASSFLQGDEQYF
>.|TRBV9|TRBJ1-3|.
TGTGCCAGCAGCGTAGAGGATCCTCCGGGACTACGAAACACCATATATTTT
CASSVEDPPGLRNTIYF
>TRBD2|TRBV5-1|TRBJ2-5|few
TGCGCCAGCAGCTTGTTGGGAGGGGAGACCCAGTACTTC
CASSLLGGETQYF
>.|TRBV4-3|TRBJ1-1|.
TGCGCCAGCAGCCAAGATCAGAGCAACGGGGACACTGAAGCTTTCTTT
CASSQDQSNGDTEAFF
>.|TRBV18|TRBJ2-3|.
TGTGCCAGCTCACCGCCTACAGGGAGCACAGATACGCAGTATTTT
CASSPPTGSTDTQYF